This T cell receptor beta chain was documented in a study of siplizumab effects on memory and regulatory T cells (dated by TCRdb to the late 2010s). For context, the study as a whole: The study looked at the effect of siplizumab, an anti-CD2 antibody, on alloreactive T-cell subsets in allogeneic mixed lymphocyte reactions made from human PBMCs.

The CDR3 spans 15 residues, from the cysteine through the phenylalanine. Only the CDR3 region is kept as DNA, spanning 45 bases read in frame from base 1. Looking up the germline V gene (reference sequence) yields CDR1 SEHNR and CDR2 FQNEAQ. The germline V and J ends show losses of 3 bases and 4 bases respectively, and no gene match explains 9 bases of the junction. Unstimulated CD4+ memory cells were also sequenced in three donor pairs, together with CD4+ naive, CD8+ TEMRA, CD8+ naive and CD8+ effector memory subsets. TCRbeta CDR3 sequencing was performed on sorted unstimulated T cells and on proliferating T cells recovered from mixed lymphocyte reactions. Fresh whole blood from nine to eleven HLA-typed healthy donors was used to isolate PBMCs. What the authors observed across the whole study: Because sequences at frequencies below about 10^-5 were poorly captured, only a minor fraction of alloreactive clones could be mapped back to unstimulated subsets. Whether proliferating Tregs from siplizumab cultures were suppressive was not functionally confirmed. About 75-95% of proliferating CD4+ or CD8+ clones could not be given a naive or memory phenotype. Of the alloreactive CD4+ clones that could be mapped, the Treg-derived share averaged about 63% with siplizumab compared with 26.9% in control reactions. Siplizumab significantly reduced the cumulative frequency of alloreactive sequences traceable to unstimulated CD4+ memory T cells. Unstimulated naive T cells appeared to be more diverse than memory T cells, and naive cells seemed to make a substantial contribution to the alloresponse.

Details on this clone: It lacks a known antigen. Per-nucleotide qualities are absent, and no much larger clonotype sits a single base away.

Libraries were constructed by the immunoSEQ multiplex PCR assay. Each sample had 10^5 or so TCR templates assayed by the deep sequencing platform. Genomic DNA extracted from sorted T cells was the material used for TCRbeta CDR3 sequencing. Turning to the authors' computational methods: The R programming language was used for the clonal analysis of the TCRbeta CDR3 data. Alloreactive CD4+ and CD8+ clones were defined by comparing unstimulated samples with post-reaction CFSE-low samples. Regulatory or non-regulatory origin was assigned to alloreactive CD4+ clones by matching of sequences to sorted unstimulated Treg and non-Treg repertoires. TCRdb holds this immuneACCESS table with in-frame rearrangements only. Some clones are missing; in checked studies, unresolved V genes explain under half, and the rest has no known cause. V and J calls and clone size follow that table, whereas D and trimming were derived from the DNA. Present in this sample are about 50,000 clones, about 90% of which were seen just once. The top ten hold approximately 0.3% of the sample.

This chain is built from TRBV7-9 and TRBJ2-7, and TRBD1 matches 7 of the central bases. The receptor was isolated from a human donor in good health. Sequencing was carried out using naive CD8+ T cells sorted from blood. The label giving this sample's cell subset or site can be read as: unstimulated naive T cells. The sequenced DNA: TGTGCCAGCAGCTTGCCCGGACAGGCGAGTTACGAGCAGTACTTC. Translated, it gives CASSLPGQASYEQYF.